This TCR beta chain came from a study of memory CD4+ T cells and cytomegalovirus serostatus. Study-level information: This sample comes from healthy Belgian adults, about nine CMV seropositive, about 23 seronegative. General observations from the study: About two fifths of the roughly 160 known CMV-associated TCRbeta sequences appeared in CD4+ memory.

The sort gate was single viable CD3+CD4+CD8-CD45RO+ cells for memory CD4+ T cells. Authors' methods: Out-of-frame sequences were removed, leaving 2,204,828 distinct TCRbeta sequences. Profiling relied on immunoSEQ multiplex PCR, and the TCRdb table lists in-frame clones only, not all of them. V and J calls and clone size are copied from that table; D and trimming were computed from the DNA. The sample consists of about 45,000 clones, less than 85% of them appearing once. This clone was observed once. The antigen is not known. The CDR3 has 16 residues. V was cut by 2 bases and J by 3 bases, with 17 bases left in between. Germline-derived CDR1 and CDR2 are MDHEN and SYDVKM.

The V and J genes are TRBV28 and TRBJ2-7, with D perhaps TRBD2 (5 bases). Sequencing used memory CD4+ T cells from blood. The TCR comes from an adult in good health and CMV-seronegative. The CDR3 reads CASSLAFREVDYEQYF. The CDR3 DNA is TGTGCCAGCAGTTTAGCTTTCCGGGAAGTAGACTACGAGCAGTACTTC.